The present entry profiles one T cell receptor beta chain with its context. The specificity of this receptor is unknown. No base qualities exist here, and no much larger clone lies one base off it. Enrolling through a virtual design, the prospective study's participants ranged in age from about 18 to 89 years and lived across 24 United States geographic areas. In the prospective study, cohorts were assigned on the basis of participant-reported clinical history obtained from a screening survey and a study questionnaire. ImmuneRACE Cohort 3 recovered participants were defined by two consecutive negative NP/OP PCR tests, healthcare professional clearance, or symptom resolution. Mobile phlebotomists in the prospective study collected whole blood, serum and a nasopharyngeal or oropharyngeal swab from every participant. Participants in the prospective study had the option to provide additional blood draws and questionnaires over an approximately two-month period. Prospective study blood samples were shipped either frozen or at room temperature before DNA extraction.

This record comes from a study of blood T cell repertoires in COVID-19 (dated by TCRdb to about 2020). For context, the study as a whole: Samples from collaborators originated in the United States, Italy and Spain and spanned both the acute and convalescent phases of COVID-19. Samples were obtained from the ongoing ImmuneRACE study (first 160 participants) and from 950 to 1,500 subjects provided by 6 global collaborators. The material from the prospective study consisted of cDNA or gDNA derived from T cells, B-cell-depleted T cells, or PBMCs. Deeply sampled blood TCRbeta repertoires from subjects exposed to, actively infected with, or recovered from COVID-19 were included in the dataset. Nearly every sample came with metadata listing a de-identified subject ID, COVID-19 status, age in years and sex. Where available, HLA class I and class II types were obtained from metadata supplied by the sample provider rather than from assay-based typing. The repertoires were made available in a free public database intended to serve as a resource for research on the immune response to SARS-CoV-2.

For this chain, trimming is 0 bases at the V end and 5 bases at the J end, and the number of junction bases without a gene match is 7. The CDR3 contains 19 residues, cysteine and phenylalanine counted. CDR3 DNA is the only sequence kept; it has 57 bases, read in frame from the first base. From a lookup of the germline V gene (reference sequence), CDR1 and CDR2 are SEHNR and FQNEAQ. Here is what the overall study found, with its caveats: How much clinical and demographic metadata was included differed by source and by participant, and the metadata was provided uncurated.

TCRbeta CDR3 regions were amplified from genomic DNA by means of the immunoSEQ Assay, a bias-controlled multiplex PCR. The authors processed their data as follows. Nucleated cell counts per sample were estimated from amplification of reference gene primers within the assay. To quantify the absolute abundance of each unique TCRbeta CDR3 rearrangement, sequence reads were collapsed and filtered. For each sample, productive Simpson clonality was calculated as the square root of Simpson's diversity index across productive rearrangements. The table was pulled from immuneACCESS by TCRdb, which kept in-frame rearrangements only. Such tables lose some clones; where checked, under half of the loss comes from unresolved V genes, and the rest has no known cause. V and J calls and clone size follow that table, whereas D and trimming were derived from the DNA. For this sample there are some 310,000 clones; under 90% appear just once. The ten largest account for almost 9.5% of the sample.

The chain couples TRBV7-9 to TRBJ2-1; the junction holds 16 bases that match TRBD2. The receptor comes from a woman between 25 and 40 years old who had recovered from COVID-19. Source material: PBMCs or T cells enriched from blood (not recorded which). The nucleotide sequence is TGTGCCAGCAGCTTAGCGATCGGGACTAGCGGGAGGGGTGACAATGAGCAGTTCTTC. Its protein reads: CASSLAIGTSGRGDNEQFF.